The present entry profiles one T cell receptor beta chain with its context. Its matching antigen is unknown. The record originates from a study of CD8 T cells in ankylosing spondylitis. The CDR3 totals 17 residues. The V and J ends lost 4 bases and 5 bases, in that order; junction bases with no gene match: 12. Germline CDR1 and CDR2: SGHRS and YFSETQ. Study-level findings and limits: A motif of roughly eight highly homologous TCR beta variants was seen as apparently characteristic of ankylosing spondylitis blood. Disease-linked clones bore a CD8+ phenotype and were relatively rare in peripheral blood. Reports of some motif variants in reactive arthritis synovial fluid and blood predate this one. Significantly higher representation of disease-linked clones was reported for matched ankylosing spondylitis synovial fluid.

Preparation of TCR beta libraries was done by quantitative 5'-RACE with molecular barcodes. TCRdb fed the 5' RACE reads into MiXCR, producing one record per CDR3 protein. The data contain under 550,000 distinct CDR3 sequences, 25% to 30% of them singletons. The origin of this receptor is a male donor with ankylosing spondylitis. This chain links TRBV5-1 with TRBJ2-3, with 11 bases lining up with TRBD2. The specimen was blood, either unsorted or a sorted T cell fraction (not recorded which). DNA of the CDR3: TGCGCCAGCAGCCCACTAGCGGGAGAGTCAGTGGGAGATACGCAGTATTTT. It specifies CASSPLAGESVGDTQYF.